This T cell receptor (beta chain) emerged from a study of cytotoxic CD8 clonotypes in ibrutinib-treated CLL. Study-level information: Responses: roughly 25 partial, 2 complete; after median roughly 63 months, around 14 stayed remitted, roughly 12 progressed.

This clone was found a few times. Its target is unknown. General study results and limits: Contraction or stability on treatment characterized the public clonotypes, which were uncommon. Sustained-remission and progressing patients diverged in sampling times. A rise in clonality was seen at ibrutinib response, and a fall back toward baseline was seen at progression.

Profiling relied on immunoSEQ multiplex PCR, and the TCRdb table lists in-frame clones only, not all of them. The sample records 150,000 to 250,000 clones, approximately 72% being singletons. Germline lookup yields CDR1 LNHDA and CDR2 SQIVND (reference sequence). The V and J ends lost 0 bases and 4 bases respectively, with 9 bases between them. This CDR3 region has 14 residues. This chain connects TRBV19 to TRBJ2-5; no reliable D call. The sequences come from PBMCs, collected after 24 months of ibrutinib treatment. The clonotype originates from a human donor with chronic lymphocytic leukemia. The CDR3 loop reads CASSIDLERETQYF. The CDR3 DNA reads TGTGCCAGTAGTATAGATCTCGAGCGAGAGACCCAGTACTTC.